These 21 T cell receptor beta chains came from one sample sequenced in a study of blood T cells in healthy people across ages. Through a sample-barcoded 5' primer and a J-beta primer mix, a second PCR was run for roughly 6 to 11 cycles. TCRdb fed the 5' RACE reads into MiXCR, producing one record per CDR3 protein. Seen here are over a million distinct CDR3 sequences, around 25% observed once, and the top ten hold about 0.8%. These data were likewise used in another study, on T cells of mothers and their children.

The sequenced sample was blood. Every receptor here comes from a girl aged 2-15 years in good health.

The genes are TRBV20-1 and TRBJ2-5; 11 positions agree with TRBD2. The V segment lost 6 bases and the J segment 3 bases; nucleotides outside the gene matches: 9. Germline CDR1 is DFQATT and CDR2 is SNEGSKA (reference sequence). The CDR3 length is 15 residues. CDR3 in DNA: TGCAGTGCGTACCGGTCGACTAGCGGGAAAGAGACCCAGTACTTC. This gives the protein CSAYRSTSGKETQYF.

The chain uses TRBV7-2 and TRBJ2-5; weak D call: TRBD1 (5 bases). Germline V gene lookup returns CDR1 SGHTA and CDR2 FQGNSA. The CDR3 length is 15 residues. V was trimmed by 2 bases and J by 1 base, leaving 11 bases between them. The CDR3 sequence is CASSLQGRSQETQYF. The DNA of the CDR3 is TGTGCCAGCAGCTTACAGGGTCGCTCCCAAGAGACCCAGTACTTC.

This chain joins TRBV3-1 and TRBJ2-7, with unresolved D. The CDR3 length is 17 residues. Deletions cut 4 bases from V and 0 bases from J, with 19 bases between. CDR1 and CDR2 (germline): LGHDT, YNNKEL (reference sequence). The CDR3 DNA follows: TGTGCCAGCAGCCGGAGTGGTTATCCCACCTTCTCCTACGAGCAGTACTTC. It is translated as CASSRSGYPTFSYEQYF.

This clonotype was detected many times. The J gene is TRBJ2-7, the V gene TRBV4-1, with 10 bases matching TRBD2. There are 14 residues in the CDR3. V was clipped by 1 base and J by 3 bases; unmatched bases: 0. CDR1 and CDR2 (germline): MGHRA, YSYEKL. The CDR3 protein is CASSQGTSGYEQYF. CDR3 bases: TGCGCCAGCAGCCAAGGGACTAGCGGCTACGAGCAGTACTTC.

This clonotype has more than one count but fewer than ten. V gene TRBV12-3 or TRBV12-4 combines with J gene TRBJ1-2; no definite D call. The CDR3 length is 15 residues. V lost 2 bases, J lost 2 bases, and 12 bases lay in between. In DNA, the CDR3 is TGTGCCAGCAGTTTAAAGTCTGGAATCAACTATGGCTACACCTTC. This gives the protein CASSLKSGINYGYTF.

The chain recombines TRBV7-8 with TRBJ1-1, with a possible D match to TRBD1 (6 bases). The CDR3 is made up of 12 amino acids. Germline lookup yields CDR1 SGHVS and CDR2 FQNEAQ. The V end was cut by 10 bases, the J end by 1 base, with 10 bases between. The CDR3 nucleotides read TGTGCCATCCAGGGGTGGAACACTGAAGCTTTCTTT. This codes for CAIQGWNTEAFF.

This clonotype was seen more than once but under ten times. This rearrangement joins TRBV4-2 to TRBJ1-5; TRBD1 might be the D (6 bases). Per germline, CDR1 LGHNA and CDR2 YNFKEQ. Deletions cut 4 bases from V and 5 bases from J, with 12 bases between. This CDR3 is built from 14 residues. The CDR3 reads CASSPDPGDQPQHF. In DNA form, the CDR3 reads TGTGCCAGCAGCCCCGACCCAGGGGATCAGCCCCAGCATTTT.

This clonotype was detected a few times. DNA for the CDR3: TGTGCCAGCAGCTTTGACAGGTTTTGGGCCTACGAGCAGTACTTC. Translating it yields CASSFDRFWAYEQYF. This rearrangement joins TRBV7-9 to TRBJ2-7, with a possible D match to TRBD1 (6 bases). The CDR3 runs to 15 residues. Germline CDR1 SEHNR, CDR2 FQNEAQ (reference sequence). Trimming pared 3 bases from V and 2 bases from J, leaving 14 bases between.

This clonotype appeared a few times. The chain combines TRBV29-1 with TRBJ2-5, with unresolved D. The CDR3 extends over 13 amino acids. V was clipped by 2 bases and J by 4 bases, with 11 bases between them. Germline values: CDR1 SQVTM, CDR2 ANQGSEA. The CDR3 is CSVESRVGETQYF. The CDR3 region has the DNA TGCAGCGTTGAAAGTAGGGTGGGAGAGACCCAGTACTTC.

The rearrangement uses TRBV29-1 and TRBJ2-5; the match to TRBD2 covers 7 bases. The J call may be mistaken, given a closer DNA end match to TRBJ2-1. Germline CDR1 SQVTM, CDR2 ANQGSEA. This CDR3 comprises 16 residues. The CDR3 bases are TGCAGCGTTGCAAAGACCAGCGGGAATAGCTTCGGGGAGCAGTTCTTC. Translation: CSVAKTSGNSFGEQFF.

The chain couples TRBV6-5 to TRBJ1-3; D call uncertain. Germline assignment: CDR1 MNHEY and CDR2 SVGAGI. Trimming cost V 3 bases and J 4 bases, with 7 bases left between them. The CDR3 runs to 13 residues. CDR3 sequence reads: CASSYGPGNTIYF. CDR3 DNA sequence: TGTGCCAGCAGTTATGGTCCAGGAAACACCATATATTTT.

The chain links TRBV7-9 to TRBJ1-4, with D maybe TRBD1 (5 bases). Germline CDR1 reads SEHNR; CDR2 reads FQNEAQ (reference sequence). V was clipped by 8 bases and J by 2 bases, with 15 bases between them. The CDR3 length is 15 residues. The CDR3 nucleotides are TGTGCCAGCTTGCGGGGGAGTGGTACTAATGAAAAACTGTTTTTT. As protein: CASLRGSGTNEKLFF.

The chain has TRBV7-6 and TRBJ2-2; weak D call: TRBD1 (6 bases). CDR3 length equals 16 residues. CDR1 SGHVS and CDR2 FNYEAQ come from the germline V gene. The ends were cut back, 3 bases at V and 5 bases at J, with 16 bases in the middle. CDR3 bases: TGTGCCAGCAGCTTTCGACAGGAGAGACAGACCGGGGAGCTGTTTTTT. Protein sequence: CASSFRQERQTGELFF.

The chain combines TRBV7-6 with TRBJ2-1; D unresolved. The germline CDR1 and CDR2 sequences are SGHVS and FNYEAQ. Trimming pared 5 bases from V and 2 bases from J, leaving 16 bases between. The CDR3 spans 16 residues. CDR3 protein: CASSRPQAATYNEQFF. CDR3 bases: TGTGCCAGCAGCCGTCCTCAGGCGGCCACCTACAATGAGCAGTTCTTC.

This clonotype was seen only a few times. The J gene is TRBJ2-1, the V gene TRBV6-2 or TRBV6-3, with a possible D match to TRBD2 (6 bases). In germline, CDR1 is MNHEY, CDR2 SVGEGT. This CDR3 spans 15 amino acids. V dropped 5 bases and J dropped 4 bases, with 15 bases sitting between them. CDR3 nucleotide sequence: TGTGCCAGCAGTACCAGGGAGGCCCCTTACAATGAGCAGTTCTTC. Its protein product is CASSTREAPYNEQFF.

The CDR3 is CASSLFSGEPFYGYTF. The DNA for the CDR3 is TGTGCCAGCAGCTTGTTCTCAGGGGAACCCTTTTATGGCTACACCTTC. V is TRBV7-9 and J is TRBJ1-2; the D gene is possibly TRBD1 (6 bases). This CDR3 is 16 amino acids long. CDR1 and CDR2 from the germline V gene are SEHNR and FQNEAQ (reference sequence). V was shortened by 3 bases and J by 5 bases, with 19 bases between the two germline ends. Using reference TRBV7-9 and TRBJ1-2 for the parts outside the CDR3, the full variable domain is DTGVSQNPRHKITKRGQNVTFRCDPISEHNRLYWYRQTLGQGPEFLTYFQNEAQLEKSRLLSDRFSAERPKGSFSTLEIQRTEQGDSAMYLCASSLFSGEPFYGYTFGSGTRLTVV.

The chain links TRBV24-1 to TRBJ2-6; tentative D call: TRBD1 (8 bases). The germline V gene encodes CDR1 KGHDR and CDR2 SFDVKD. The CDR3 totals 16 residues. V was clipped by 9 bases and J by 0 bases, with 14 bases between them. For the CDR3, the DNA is TGTGCCACCGGACACAGGGGGGGCTCTGGGGCCAACGTCCTGACTTTC. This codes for CATGHRGGSGANVLTF.

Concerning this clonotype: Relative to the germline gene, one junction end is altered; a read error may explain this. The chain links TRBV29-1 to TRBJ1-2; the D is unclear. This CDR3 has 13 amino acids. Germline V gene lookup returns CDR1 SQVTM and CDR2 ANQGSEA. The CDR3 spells CSVEAMAPNGYTF. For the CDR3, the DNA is TGCAGCGTGGAAGCTATGGCACCAAATGGCTACACCTTC.

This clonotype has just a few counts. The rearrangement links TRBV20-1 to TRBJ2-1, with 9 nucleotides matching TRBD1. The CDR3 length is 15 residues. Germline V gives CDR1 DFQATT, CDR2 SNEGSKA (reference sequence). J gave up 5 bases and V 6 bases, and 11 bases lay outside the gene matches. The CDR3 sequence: CSAPARDRVHNEQFF. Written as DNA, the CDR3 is TGCAGTGCCCCGGCTCGGGACAGGGTCCACAATGAGCAGTTCTTC.

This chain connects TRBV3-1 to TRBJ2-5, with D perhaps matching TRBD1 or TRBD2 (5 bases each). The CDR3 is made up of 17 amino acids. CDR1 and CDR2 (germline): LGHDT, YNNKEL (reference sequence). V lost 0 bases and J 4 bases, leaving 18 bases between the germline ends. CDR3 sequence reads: CASSQDGPGTEAETQYF. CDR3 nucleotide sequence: TGTGCCAGCAGCCAAGATGGTCCCGGGACCGAGGCAGAGACCCAGTACTTC.

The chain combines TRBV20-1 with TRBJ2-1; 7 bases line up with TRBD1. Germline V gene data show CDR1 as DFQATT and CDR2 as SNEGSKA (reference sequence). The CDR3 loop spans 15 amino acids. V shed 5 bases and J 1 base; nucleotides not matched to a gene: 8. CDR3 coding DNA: TGCAGTGCTGAGACAGGGTCCAAGTCCTACAATGAGCAGTTCTTC. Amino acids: CSAETGSKSYNEQFF.